The present T cell receptor (beta chain) was sequenced within a study of T cell responses to AZD1222 COVID-19 vaccine. Sequenced by immunoSEQ multiplex PCR; TCRdb stores in-frame clones only, minus some. The sample carries 150,000 to 200,000 clones, about 92% recorded once. The CDR3 sequence is 14 residues long. V shed 0 bases and J shed 0 bases, with 7 bases lying between them. Per the germline V gene, CDR1 is SGHRS and CDR2 is YFSETQ. The chain couples TRBV5-1 to TRBJ2-7; no clear D gene. Material: peripheral blood, obtained 28 days after the second dose of the MenACWY control vaccine. The clonotype originates from an adult who received the MenACWY meningococcal vaccine as a control. CDR3 region: CASSLESLSYEQYF. The CDR3 DNA reads TGCGCCAGCAGCTTGGAGTCGCTCTCCTACGAGCAGTACTTC.